The clone carrying this T cell receptor (beta chain) occurred many times. The library targeted TCRbeta and was prepared with unique molecular identifiers. TCRdb called the PCR reads again in MiXCR, with one record for every CDR3 protein. This sample has some 290,000 distinct CDR3 sequences, with approximately 23% found just once. This entry belongs to a study of T-cell reconstitution after alpha-beta-depleted transplantation in children. The clonotype comes from a male patient under 18 who had a stem cell transplant for acute lymphoblastic leukemia, so the T cells may come from the graft donor. Sequenced here: PBMCs, mostly from graft donor cells, sampled 180 days after TCRalphabeta/CD19-depleted stem cell transplant.

The CDR3 protein is CASSHRQANYGYTF. DNA of the CDR3: TGTGCCAGCAGTCATCGACAGGCTAACTATGGCTACACCTTC. The chain couples TRBV12-3 or TRBV12-4 to TRBJ1-2, with D perhaps TRBD1 (6 bases). The germline V and J ends were trimmed by 5 bases and 0 bases, with 10 bases remaining between them. CDR3 length equals 14 residues.